Each of the 31 T cell receptor beta chains below was sequenced from the same sample in a study of cytomegalovirus exposure and HLA in healthy donors. PCR employed 60 Vbeta and 13 Jbeta primers. The table came from immunoSEQ multiplex PCR; TCRdb's copy has only in-frame clones and leaves some out. The sample includes over 150,000 clones, about 85% of them seen just once. Material: PBMCs. These receptors were obtained from a young man in good health and CMV-seropositive.

The chain joins TRBV7-2 to TRBJ1-1; D unresolved. V was cut by 7 bases and J by 0 bases, with 18 bases left in between. The CDR3 spans 16 residues. CDR1 is SGHTA and CDR2 is FQGNSA in the germline V gene. The DNA of the CDR3 is TGTGCCAGCATTCGACAAGCACATATGATGAACACTGAAGCTTTCTTT. This codes for CASIRQAHMMNTEAFF.

About this clone: Its ends do not fully match the called genes, so a read error is possible. V is TRBV7-2 and J is TRBJ2-5; 9 bases match TRBD1. Germline-derived CDR1 and CDR2 are SGHTA and FQGNSA. The CDR3 length is 15 residues. In DNA form, the CDR3 reads TGTGCCAGCAGCCTAGCCGGGACAGGGCAAGAGACCCAGTACTTC. Translated, it gives CASSLAGTGQETQYF. The full variable domain, rest sourced from reference TRBV7-2 and TRBJ2-5, is GAGVSQSPSNKVTEKGKDVELRCDPISGHTALYWYRQSLGQGLEFLIYFQGNSAPDKSGLPSDRFSAERTGGSVSTLTIQRTQQEDSAVYLCASSLAGTGQETQYFGPGTRLLVL.

The genes are TRBV7-6 and TRBJ1-4; the match to TRBD1 covers 8 bases. Germline V gene lookup returns CDR1 SGHVS and CDR2 FNYEAQ. CDR3 length: 16 residues. With V trimmed by 2 bases and J by 8 bases, 10 bases remained unmatched. The CDR3 loop reads CASSLNRQGRKEKLFF. In DNA form, the CDR3 reads TGTGCCAGCAGCTTAAACCGACAGGGGAGGAAAGAAAAACTGTTTTTT.

This chain uses TRBV7-2 with TRBJ2-3; D call uncertain. Per germline, CDR1 SGHTA and CDR2 FQGNSA. The CDR3 is 11 amino acids. Trimming cost V 6 bases and J 2 bases, with 3 bases left between them. DNA of the CDR3: TGTGCCAGCAGAGCCACAGATACGCAGTATTTT. Translating gives CASRATDTQYF.

V usage is TRBV7-3 and J usage is TRBJ2-3, with 7 bases that match TRBD2. The CDR3 runs to 15 residues. Looked up from germline, CDR1 is SGHTA and CDR2 is FQGTGA. Trimming cost V 2 bases and J 2 bases; bases outside gene matches: 4. The DNA of the CDR3 is TGTGCCAGCAGCTTAGTGGGAGGGGTCACAGATACGCAGTATTTT. Its translation: CASSLVGGVTDTQYF.

The chain links TRBV7-6 to TRBJ2-7, with D maybe TRBD2 (6 bases). The germline gives CDR1 SGHVS, CDR2 FNYEAQ. This CDR3 spans 15 amino acids. Trimming took off 5 bases at V and 0 bases at J, with 14 bases between the two ends. Written as DNA, the CDR3 is TGTGCCAGCAGCCCGGTAGCGGACCTCTCCTACGAGCAGTACTTC. As protein: CASSPVADLSYEQYF.

The V call is TRBV7-3, the J call TRBJ1-2, with a tentative D call TRBD1 (5 bases). In germline, CDR1 is SGHTA, CDR2 FQGTGA. V was clipped by 5 bases and J by 5 bases, with 12 bases between them. The CDR3 sequence is 13 residues long. CDR3 bases: TGTGCCAGCAGCCACCCAGGGAAATATGGCTACACCTTC. Residues: CASSHPGKYGYTF.

The chain employs TRBV29-1 and TRBJ2-5; 9 positions match TRBD2. Germline V gene lookup returns CDR1 SQVTM and CDR2 ANQGSEA. Trimming removed 7 bases from V and 5 bases from J; junction bases left unmatched: 11. This CDR3 is built from 14 residues. For the CDR3, the DNA is TGCAGCGGCGGGGGGGGGAGGGCCTGGGAGACCCAGTACTTC. The encoded protein is CSGGGGRAWETQYF.

This chain links TRBV9 with TRBJ2-1, with 8 bases that match TRBD1. Germline CDR1 and CDR2: SGDLS and YYNGEE. J was trimmed by 6 bases and V by 2 bases; bases with no gene match: 7. The CDR3 extends over 15 amino acids. The DNA of the CDR3 is TGTGCCAGCAGCGTCGACAGGGGTGCCCTCAATGAGCAGTTCTTC. Translation: CASSVDRGALNEQFF.

This clone was seen a handful of times. This chain joins TRBV4-1 and TRBJ1-1, with TRBD1 matching 10 bases. The CDR3 is made up of 15 amino acids. Germline CDR1 MGHRA, CDR2 YSYEKL. The trim removed 5 bases at V and 5 bases at J, leaving 8 bases unmatched. CDR3 residues: CASSYTGTGVTEAFF. In nucleotides, the CDR3 is TGCGCCAGCAGCTATACCGGGACAGGGGTTACTGAAGCTTTCTTT.

The CDR3 is CASSLRRSPNTGELFF. The CDR3 DNA is TGTGCCAGCAGCCTTCGGCGGAGTCCGAACACCGGGGAGCTGTTTTTT. This chain joins TRBV5-4 and TRBJ2-2; D is uncertain. Germline V CDR1 and CDR2: SGHNT, YYREEE (reference sequence). The CDR3 consists of 16 residues. Trimming shortened V by 4 bases and J by 0 bases, and 13 bases separated the two germline ends.

The chain carries TRBV5-1 and TRBJ2-7, with TRBD1 identical over 7 bases. V lost 1 base, J lost 4 bases, and 5 bases stayed unmatched. Germline assignment: CDR1 SGHRS and CDR2 YFSETQ. The CDR3 is 14 amino acids. CDR3 residues: CASSLSRGFYEQYF. For the CDR3, the DNA is TGCGCCAGCAGCTTGAGCAGGGGGTTTTACGAGCAGTACTTC.

With respect to this clone: Other nucleotide sequences from this sample produce the same CDR3. The CDR3 DNA reads as TGTGCCAGCTCACCGACAGGGGACGAGCAGTACGTC. It specifies CASSPTGDEQYV. This chain links TRBV18 with TRBJ2-7; the match to TRBD1 covers 8 bases. The CDR3 consists of 12 residues. V was pared by 3 bases and J by 5 bases, with 0 bases of the junction left unmatched. Germline V lookup: CDR1 KGHSH, CDR2 LQKENI.

The chain links TRBV18 to TRBJ1-5; D perhaps matches TRBD1 (6 bases). V was cut by 5 bases and J by 6 bases, with 20 bases left in between. The CDR3 is 16 residues long. The germline CDR1 and CDR2 sequences are KGHSH and LQKENI. In nucleotides, the CDR3 is TGTGCCAGCTCAACCAGGACAGAGCCGACGATTCAGCCCCAGCATTTT. Translating gives CASSTRTEPTIQPQHF.

This chain joins TRBV18 and TRBJ2-7; 7 bases are a match to TRBD2. Germline V gene lookup returns CDR1 KGHSH and CDR2 LQKENI. The length of the CDR3 is 14 residues. Unmatched junction bases numbered 4, after V lost 3 bases and J lost 2 bases. DNA of the CDR3: TGTGCCAGCTCACCCACAGGACTAGCCTACGAGCAGTACTTC. It specifies CASSPTGLAYEQYF. The entire variable domain, with the rest obtained from reference TRBV18 and TRBJ2-7, is as follows: NAGVMQNPRHLVRRRGQEARLRCSPMKGHSHVYWYRQLPEEGLKFMVYLQKENIIDESGMPKERFSAEFPKEGPSILRIQQVVRGDSAAYFCASSPTGLAYEQYFGPGTRLTVT.

The rearrangement joins TRBV5-1 to TRBJ2-7; 7 nucleotides align to TRBD2. This CDR3 region has 13 residues. Trimming at V came to 7 bases and at J to 5 bases, leaving 9 bases not matched to a gene. Germline V gene sequence: CDR1 SGHRS, CDR2 YFSETQ. CDR3 bases: TGCGCCAGCCAGCGGGACCCTAGCCACGAGCAGTACGTC. Translated: CASQRDPSHEQYV.

The chain uses TRBV27 and TRBJ1-1; possibly TRBD1 for D (6 bases). The germline V and J ends were trimmed by 5 bases and 1 base, with 14 bases remaining between them. CDR1 and CDR2 (germline): MNHEY, SMNVEV (reference sequence). The CDR3 loop spans 15 amino acids. As DNA, the CDR3 is TGTGCCAGCAGTGCACCTACAGGGAGGAACACTGAAGCTTTCTTT. This codes for CASSAPTGRNTEAFF.

This clone was recorded once. The rearrangement joins TRBV7-9 to TRBJ2-1; D possibly corresponds to TRBD2 (5 bases). The V gene lost 4 bases and the J gene lost 9 bases, with 7 bases spanning the gap. The CDR3 extends over 11 amino acids. The germline gives CDR1 SEHNR, CDR2 FQNEAQ (reference sequence). In DNA, the CDR3 is TGTGCCAGCAGCTCGAGCGGTGAGCAGTTCTTC. Protein sequence: CASSSSGEQFF.

This clone showed up just once. The J gene is TRBJ2-1, the V gene TRBV18; D is possibly TRBD1 (6 bases). Germline CDR1 reads KGHSH; CDR2 reads LQKENI. The V and J ends lost 5 bases and 6 bases respectively, with 11 bases between them. The CDR3 loop spans 13 amino acids. The CDR3 is CASSSTGRNEQFF. Written as DNA, the CDR3 is TGTGCCAGCTCATCCACAGGGCGCAATGAGCAGTTCTTC.

J is TRBJ2-1 and V is TRBV7-9; 12 bases match TRBD2. V dropped 5 bases and J dropped 2; count of bases not matched to a gene: 7. CDR1 and CDR2 from the germline V gene are SEHNR and FQNEAQ (reference sequence). This CDR3 has 17 residues. CDR3 sequence reads: CASSRTLAGGTYNEQFF. The DNA of the CDR3 is TGTGCCAGCAGCCGAACCCTAGCGGGAGGGACCTACAATGAGCAGTTCTTC.

The chain has TRBV7-3 and TRBJ2-1, with D possibly TRBD2 on 6 matching bases. Germline-derived CDR1 and CDR2 are SGHTA and FQGTGA. This CDR3 has 16 amino acids. V was shortened by 3 bases and J by 5 bases, with 17 bases between the two germline ends. The CDR3 loop is CASSFAPGTLHNEQFF. The DNA of the CDR3 is TGTGCCAGCAGCTTCGCACCCGGGACTCTTCACAATGAGCAGTTCTTC.

This clone appeared once. V and J are TRBV9 and TRBJ2-2, with a weak D call TRBD2 (6 bases). Deletions cut 4 bases from V and 5 bases from J, with 12 bases between. The CDR3 runs to 14 residues. Germline CDR1 SGDLS, CDR2 YYNGEE. The CDR3 is CASSTRTTTGELFF. The CDR3 DNA reads TGTGCCAGCAGCACCCGGACTACAACCGGGGAGCTGTTTTTT.

CDR3 amino acids: CASSAYHREPGYTF. The CDR3 DNA is TGTGCCAGCAGCGCGTACCACAGGGAACCTGGCTACACCTTC. V usage is TRBV9 and J usage is TRBJ1-2, with D possibly TRBD1 on 6 matching bases. From germline, CDR1 is SGDLS and CDR2 YYNGEE. The CDR3 runs to 14 residues. Trimming left V 3 bases short and J 7 bases short, with 16 bases between. Full variable domain (missing parts from reference TRBV9 and TRBJ1-2): DSGVTQTPKHLITATGQRVTLRCSPRSGDLSVYWYQQSLDQGLQFLIQYYNGEERAKGNILERFSAQQFPDLHSELNLSSLELGDSALYFCASSAYHREPGYTFGSGTRLTVV.

The chain is built from TRBV7-9 and TRBJ2-3, with TRBD2 matching over 10 bases. Germline CDR1 reads SEHNR; CDR2 reads FQNEAQ (reference sequence). The V gene end was trimmed by 4 bases and the J gene end by 8 bases; junction bases not matched to a gene: 12. The CDR3 covers 16 residues. As DNA, the CDR3 is TGTGCCAGCAGCTCCCAGCGGGAGGGCCCTTTCGGTACGCAGTATTTT. Translation: CASSSQREGPFGTQYF.

This chain links TRBV11-1 with TRBJ2-5; 14 bases agree with TRBD2. The V gene end was trimmed by 5 bases and the J gene end by 4 bases; junction bases not matched to a gene: 3. Germline-derived CDR1 and CDR2 are SGHAT and FQDESV (reference sequence). The CDR3 spans 15 residues. This chain's CDR3 is CASSRGLAGAETQYF. In nucleotides, the CDR3 is TGTGCCAGCAGCCGGGGACTAGCGGGAGCAGAGACCCAGTACTTC.

The rearrangement uses TRBV14 and TRBJ2-3, with D unresolved. Germline V gene lookup returns CDR1 SGHDN and CDR2 FVKESK. V was shortened by 5 bases and J by 2 bases, with 2 bases between the two germline ends. The CDR3 consists of 11 residues. CDR3: CASSYTDTQYF. The CDR3 nucleotides are TGTGCCAGCAGCTACACAGATACGCAGTATTTT. Variable domain in full (rest from reference TRBV14 and TRBJ2-3): EAGVTQFPSHSVIEKGQTVTLRCDPISGHDNLYWYRRVMGKEIKFLLHFVKESKQDESGMPNNRFLAERTGGTYSTLKVQPAELEDSGVYFCASSYTDTQYFGPGTRLTVL.

V gene TRBV4-3 combines with J gene TRBJ2-1, with 7 bases identical to TRBD2. Germline CDR1 LGHNA, CDR2 YSLEER. V lost 3 bases and J lost 9; bases outside the gene matches: 8. This CDR3 has 14 amino acids. The chain's CDR3 is CASSHGTGGLEQFF. CDR3 in DNA: TGCGCCAGCAGCCATGGGACGGGAGGTCTTGAGCAGTTCTTC.

The chain joins TRBV7-9 to TRBJ2-1, with 10 bases that match TRBD2. Germline CDR1 and CDR2: SEHNR and FQNEAQ (reference sequence). V lost 4 bases to trimming and J lost 3 bases; unmatched junction nucleotides: 3. The CDR3 covers 15 residues. CDR3 nucleotides: TGTGCCAGCAGCTCGACTAGCGGGCACTACAATGAGCAGTTCTTC. Protein: CASSSTSGHYNEQFF. The whole variable domain, remainder taken from reference TRBV7-9 and TRBJ2-1, is DTGVSQNPRHKITKRGQNVTFRCDPISEHNRLYWYRQTLGQGPEFLTYFQNEAQLEKSRLLSDRFSAERPKGSFSTLEIQRTEQGDSAMYLCASSSTSGHYNEQFFGPGTRLTVL.

This clone was recorded once. The J gene is TRBJ1-4, the V gene TRBV11-1; 9 bases fit TRBD1. CDR3 length: 17 residues. With 5 bases clipped from V and 10 bases from J, the junction kept 17 bases outside the gene matches. Germline CDR1 is SGHAT and CDR2 is FQDESV (reference sequence). The DNA of the CDR3 is TGTGCCAGCAGCCCCGGTCACAGGGGGCGCATCCTCGGAAAACTGTTTTTT. This encodes CASSPGHRGRILGKLFF.

The rearrangement uses TRBV2 and TRBJ2-7; 16 nucleotides line up with TRBD2. Unmatched junction bases numbered 17, after V lost 3 bases and J lost 3 bases. This CDR3 has 21 residues. Germline CDR1 reads SNHLY; CDR2 reads FYNNEI. The CDR3 here is CASSEYSPGTSGREDDYEQYV. The CDR3 DNA is TGTGCCAGCAGTGAGTACAGCCCCGGGACTAGCGGGAGGGAGGATGACTACGAGCAGTACGTC.

CDR3 in DNA: TGTGCCAGCAGCCCCAGACAGGGCGATTCACCCCTCCACTTT. Translating gives CASSPRQGDSPLHF. The chain employs TRBV9 and TRBJ1-6; 7 bases fit TRBD1. V was pared by 4 bases and J by 8 bases, with 6 bases of the junction left unmatched. CDR3 size: 14 residues. Germline CDR1 reads SGDLS; CDR2 reads YYNGEE.